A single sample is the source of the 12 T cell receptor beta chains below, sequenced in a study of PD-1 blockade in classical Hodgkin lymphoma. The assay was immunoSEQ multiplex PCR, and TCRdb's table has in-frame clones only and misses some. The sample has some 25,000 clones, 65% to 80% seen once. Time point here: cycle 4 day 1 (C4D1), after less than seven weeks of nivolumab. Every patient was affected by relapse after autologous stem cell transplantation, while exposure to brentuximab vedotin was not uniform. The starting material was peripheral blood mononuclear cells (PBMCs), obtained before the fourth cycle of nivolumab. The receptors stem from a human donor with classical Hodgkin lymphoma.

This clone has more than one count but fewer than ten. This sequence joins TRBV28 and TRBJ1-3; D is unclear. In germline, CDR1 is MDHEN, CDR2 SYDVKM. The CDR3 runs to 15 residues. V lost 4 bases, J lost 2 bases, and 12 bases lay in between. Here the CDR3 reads CASSSRARTGNTIYF. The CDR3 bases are TGTGCCAGCAGTTCCCGGGCCAGGACTGGAAACACCATATATTTT.

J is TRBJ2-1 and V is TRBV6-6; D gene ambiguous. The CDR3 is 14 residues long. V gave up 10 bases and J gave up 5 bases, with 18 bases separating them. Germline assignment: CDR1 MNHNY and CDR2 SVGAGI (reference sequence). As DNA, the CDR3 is TGTGCCACCCAGTGGGCGTACTCAGACAATGAGCAGTTCTTC. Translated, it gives CATQWAYSDNEQFF.

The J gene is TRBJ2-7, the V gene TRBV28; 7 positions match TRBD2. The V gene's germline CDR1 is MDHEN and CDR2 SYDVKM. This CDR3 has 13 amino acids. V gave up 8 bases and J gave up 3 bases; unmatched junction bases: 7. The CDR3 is CASRRSGVYEQYF. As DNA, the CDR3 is TGTGCCAGCCGGAGAAGCGGGGTCTACGAGCAGTACTTC.

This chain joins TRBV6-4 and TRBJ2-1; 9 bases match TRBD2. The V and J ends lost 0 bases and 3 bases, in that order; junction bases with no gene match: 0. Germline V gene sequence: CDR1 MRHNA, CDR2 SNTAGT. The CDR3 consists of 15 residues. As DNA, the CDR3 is TGTGCCAGCAGTGACTCGCGGGGGGGCTACAATGAGCAGTTCTTC. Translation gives CASSDSRGGYNEQFF.

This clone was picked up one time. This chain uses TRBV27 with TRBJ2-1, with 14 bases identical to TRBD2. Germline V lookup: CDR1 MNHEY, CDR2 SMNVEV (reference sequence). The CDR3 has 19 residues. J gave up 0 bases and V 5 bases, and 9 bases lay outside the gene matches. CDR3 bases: TGTGCCAGCAGTAAGACTAGCGGGGGGGCCCGGAGCTCCTACAATGAGCAGTTCTTC. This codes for CASSKTSGGARSSYNEQFF.

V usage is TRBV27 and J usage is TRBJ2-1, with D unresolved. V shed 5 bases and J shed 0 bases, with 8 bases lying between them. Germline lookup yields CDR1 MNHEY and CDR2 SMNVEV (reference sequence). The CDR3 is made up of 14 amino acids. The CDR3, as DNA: TGTGCCAGCAGTGATGAGAGCTCCTACAATGAGCAGTTCTTC. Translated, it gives CASSDESSYNEQFF.

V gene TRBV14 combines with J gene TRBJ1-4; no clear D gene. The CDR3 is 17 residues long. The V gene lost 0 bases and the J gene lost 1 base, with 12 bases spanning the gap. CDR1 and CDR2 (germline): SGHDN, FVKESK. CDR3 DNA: TGTGCCAGCAGCCAAGATTTCCCCCCGCGAACTAATGAAAAACTGTTTTTT. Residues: CASSQDFPPRTNEKLFF. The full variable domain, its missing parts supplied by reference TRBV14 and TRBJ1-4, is EAGVTQFPSHSVIEKGQTVTLRCDPISGHDNLYWYRRVMGKEIKFLLHFVKESKQDESGMPNNRFLAERTGGTYSTLKVQPAELEDSGVYFCASSQDFPPRTNEKLFFGSGTQLSVL.

The CDR3 DNA reads TGTGCCATAGGACAGCCCCAAGAGACCCAGTACTTC. It yields the protein CAIGQPQETQYF. The V and J genes are TRBV10-3 and TRBJ2-5; D is perhaps TRBD1 (6 bases). Trimming cost V 9 bases and J 1 base, with 9 bases left between them. CDR3 length equals 12 residues. CDR1 is ENHRY, CDR2 SYGVKD, per germline.

The CDR3 loop reads CASSPLDRGAQETQYF. In nucleotides, the CDR3 is TGCGCCAGCAGCCCACTTGACAGGGGAGCCCAAGAGACCCAGTACTTC. This chain uses TRBV4-1 with TRBJ2-5; TRBD1 agrees at 8 bases. V dropped 4 bases and J dropped 1; count of bases not matched to a gene: 8. Looked up from germline, CDR1 is MGHRA and CDR2 is YSYEKL. CDR3 length: 16 amino acids.

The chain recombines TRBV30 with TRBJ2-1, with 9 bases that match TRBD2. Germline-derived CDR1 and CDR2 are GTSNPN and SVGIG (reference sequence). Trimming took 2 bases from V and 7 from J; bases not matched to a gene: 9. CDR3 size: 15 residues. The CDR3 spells CAWSPQAGGGNEQFF. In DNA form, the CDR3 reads TGTGCCTGGAGTCCCCAAGCGGGGGGAGGAAATGAGCAGTTCTTC. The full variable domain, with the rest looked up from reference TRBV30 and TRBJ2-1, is SQTIHQWPATLVQPVGSPLSLECTVEGTSNPNLYWYRQAAGRGLQLLFYSVGIGQISSEVPQNLSASRPQDRQFILSSKKLLLSDSGFYLCAWSPQAGGGNEQFFGPGTRLTVL.

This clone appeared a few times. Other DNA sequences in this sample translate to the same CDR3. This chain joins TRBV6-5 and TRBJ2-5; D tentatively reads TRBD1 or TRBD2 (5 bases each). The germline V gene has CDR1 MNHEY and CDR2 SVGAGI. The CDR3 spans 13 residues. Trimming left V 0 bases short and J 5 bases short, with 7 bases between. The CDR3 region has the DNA TGTGCCAGCAGTTACTCATGGGGGGAGACCCAGTACTTC. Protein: CASSYSWGETQYF.

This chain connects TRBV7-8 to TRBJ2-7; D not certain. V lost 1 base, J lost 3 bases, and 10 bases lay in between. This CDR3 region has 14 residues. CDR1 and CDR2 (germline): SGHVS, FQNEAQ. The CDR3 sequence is CASSLGGAIYEQYV. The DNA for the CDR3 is TGTGCCAGCAGCTTAGGCGGAGCGATCTACGAGCAGTACGTC.